The 16 T cell receptor beta chains below all came from one sample that was sequenced in a study of shared clonotypes between healthy human individuals. TCRdb keeps only in-frame clones here, not all; method: immunoSEQ multiplex PCR. The data contain millions of clones, less than 95% of them seen just once; the ten biggest clones take up roughly 1.1%. Naive-designated CD8 cells lacked CD45RO, were positively enriched for CCR7, and omitted terminally differentiated effector memory CD45RA+ cells. The sample comprised naive CD8+ T cells sorted from blood. Receptors originate from a man between 18 and 35 years old in good health.

The chain links TRBV10-3 to TRBJ2-7; D possibly corresponds to TRBD2 (6 bases). CDR3 length equals 14 residues. Germline CDR1 is ENHRY and CDR2 is SYGVKD. Trimming left V 6 bases short and J 6 bases short, with 18 bases between. The CDR3, as DNA: TGTGCCATCAGCGTCCAAGTAATGGGGGGCGAGCAGTACTTC. This gives the protein CAISVQVMGGEQYF.

V usage is TRBV7-9 and J usage is TRBJ1-2; D gene unclear. The CDR3 sequence is 15 residues long. Germline-derived CDR1 and CDR2 are SEHNR and FQNEAQ (reference sequence). V shed 5 bases and J shed 4 bases, with 17 bases lying between them. The CDR3 bases are TGTGCCAGCAGCCCGCCTGTAGGACTCAGCTATGGCTACACCTTC. This translates into CASSPPVGLSYGYTF.

For this clone: The identical CDR3 is also encoded by other nucleotide sequences in the sample. The gene calls are TRBV7-9 and TRBJ2-2; D remains ambiguous. The CDR3 sequence is 15 residues long. Trimming removed 1 base at V and 3 bases at J, with 9 bases between. The germline V gene encodes CDR1 SEHNR and CDR2 FQNEAQ (reference sequence). The CDR3 DNA reads as TGTGCCAGCAGCTTAGTTTCTGGGGACACCGGGGAGCTGTTTTTT. Translation gives CASSLVSGDTGELFF.

With regard to this clone: Additional DNA sequences in this sample encode the identical CDR3. This sequence joins TRBV5-6 and TRBJ1-3; D is undetermined. Trimming shortened V by 0 bases and J by 0 bases, and 4 bases separated the two germline ends. Germline CDR1 and CDR2: SGHDT and YYEEEE. The CDR3 length is 14 residues. CDR3 region: CASSLGVSGNTIYF. The DNA for the CDR3 is TGTGCCAGCAGCTTGGGCGTCTCTGGAAACACCATATATTTT. Full variable domain (rest looked up from reference TRBV5-6 and TRBJ1-3): DAGVTQSPTHLIKTRGQQVTLRCSPKSGHDTVSWYQQALGQGPQFIFQYYEEEERQRGNFPDRFSGHQFPNYSSELNVNALLLGDSALYLCASSLGVSGNTIYFGEGSWLTVV.

As to this clone: This CDR3 is also generated by other DNA sequences in the sample. The chain carries TRBV15 and TRBJ2-7; no definite D call. Looked up from germline, CDR1 is LNHNV and CDR2 is YYDKDF (reference sequence). Trimming stripped 2 bases from V and 1 base from J, with 6 bases between. This CDR3 has 13 residues. CDR3: CATSRTESYEQYF. CDR3 DNA: TGTGCCACCAGCAGAACCGAATCCTACGAGCAGTACTTC.

This rearrangement joins TRBV27 to TRBJ1-1; 10 bases line up with TRBD1. CDR1 and CDR2 (germline): MNHEY, SMNVEV (reference sequence). The V segment lost 7 bases and the J segment 11 bases; nucleotides outside the gene matches: 19. This CDR3 region has 16 residues. The CDR3 bases are TGTGCCAGCAAACCGGGACAGGGGCGCTATCATGACAGGGCTTTCTTT. Translation: CASKPGQGRYHDRAFF.

With regard to this clone: Other DNA variants within this sample encode the same CDR3. This chain joins TRBV19 and TRBJ1-5, with D perhaps TRBD1 (5 bases). The CDR3 loop spans 15 amino acids. CDR1 and CDR2 from the germline V gene are LNHDA and SQIVND (reference sequence). Trimming removed 4 bases from V and 1 base from J, with 11 bases in between. DNA for the CDR3: TGTGCCAGTAGTACTGGGACGGCAAGCAATCAGCCCCAGCATTTT. Its protein product is CASSTGTASNQPQHF.

This sequence joins TRBV28 and TRBJ2-1; weak D call: TRBD2 (5 bases). The CDR3 runs 15 residues. Trimming cost V 5 bases and J 0 bases, with 11 bases left between them. Germline values: CDR1 MDHEN, CDR2 SYDVKM. CDR3 residues: CASSPDTSSYNEQFF. CDR3 in DNA: TGTGCCAGCAGTCCTGACACTAGCTCCTACAATGAGCAGTTCTTC.

V is TRBV18 and J is TRBJ2-2; 7 bases map to TRBD1. This CDR3 is 15 amino acids long. CDR1 and CDR2 from the germline V gene are KGHSH and LQKENI. Unmatched junction bases numbered 9, after V lost 8 bases and J lost 3 bases. Written as DNA, the CDR3 is TGTGCCAGCCACCCGGGACAGAGATACACCGGGGAGCTGTTTTTT. Protein product: CASHPGQRYTGELFF.

V gene TRBV11-2 combines with J gene TRBJ2-1; D may be TRBD1 (6 bases). There are 16 residues in the CDR3. Trimming removed 4 bases from V and 6 bases from J, with 19 bases in between. Germline CDR1 is SGHAT and CDR2 is FQNNGV. The CDR3 loop reads CASSSTGTLRSNEQFF. The CDR3 nucleotides read TGTGCCAGCAGCTCCACCGGGACATTGCGTTCCAATGAGCAGTTCTTC.

A remark on this clone: Other DNA sequences in the sample encode the same CDR3. The rearrangement joins TRBV9 to TRBJ2-7, with 8 positions matching TRBD1. CDR1 and CDR2 (germline): SGDLS, YYNGEE. The CDR3 spans 14 residues. Germline trimming cut 0 bases from V and 3 bases from J; bases unmatched to any gene: 2. The DNA of the CDR3 is TGTGCCAGCAGCGTAGATACAGGGGGCTACGAGCAGTACTTC. Translated: CASSVDTGGYEQYF.

The J gene is TRBJ1-4, the V gene TRBV6-6; TRBD1 aligns across 10 bases. Germline CDR1 reads MNHNY; CDR2 reads SVGAGI (reference sequence). Germline trimming cut 6 bases from V and 6 bases from J; bases unmatched to any gene: 7. This CDR3 is built from 15 residues. The CDR3 coding sequence is TGTGCCAGCAGCTTGACAGGGGGCAAGGATGAAAAACTGTTTTTT. It translates to CASSLTGGKDEKLFF.

The chain employs TRBV6-5 and TRBJ2-2; TRBD2 matches 13 bases. Germline V gene sequence: CDR1 MNHEY, CDR2 SVGAGI. The CDR3 runs 16 residues. V trimming: 3 bases; J trimming: 6 bases; junction bases outside the gene matches: 4. The CDR3 sequence is CASSYTSGRVAGELFF. The CDR3 DNA is TGTGCCAGCAGTTATACTAGCGGGAGGGTGGCCGGGGAGCTGTTTTTT.

The genes are TRBV28 and TRBJ2-7; 8 positions match TRBD2. The V segment lost 6 bases and the J segment 0 bases; nucleotides outside the gene matches: 4. Germline V CDR1 and CDR2: MDHEN, SYDVKM. CDR3 size: 14 residues. The CDR3, as DNA: TGTGCCAGCAGGCCCGCGGGGGGCTCCTACGAGCAGTACTTC. Amino acid sequence: CASRPAGGSYEQYF.

In this sample, this clone turned up once. The CDR3 sequence: CASSPVDRLNIQYF. The CDR3 nucleotides are TGTGCCAGCTCACCGGTCGACAGGCTAAACATTCAGTACTTC. The chain links TRBV18 to TRBJ2-4; maybe TRBD1 (6 bases). This CDR3 has 14 amino acids. Between the trimmed V and J ends, which lost 3 bases and 6 bases, there was a span of 12 bases. CDR1 and CDR2 from the germline V gene are KGHSH and LQKENI.

The CDR3 DNA is TGCAGCGCCGACCTAGGGAACAATGAGCAGTTCTTC. Translated: CSADLGNNEQFF. The V gene is TRBV29-1, the J gene TRBJ2-1; no firm D call. Germline V gene data show CDR1 as SQVTM and CDR2 as ANQGSEA. Trimming removed 7 bases at V and 5 bases at J, with 12 bases between. CDR3 length equals 12 residues.